What follows is one T cell receptor beta chain and its context. Its specificity is unknown. The sample belongs to a study of OX40 agonist ivuxolimab in advanced cancers. Study overall: Ivuxolimab is a fully human IgG2 antibody that activates OX40 (CD134). Patients with hepatocellular carcinoma, melanoma, renal cell or head and neck cancer made up the dose-escalation patients. Age averaged around 58 years (range about 20 to 80), and just over 80% were male. General study results and limits: Normalized T-cell clonal expansion was also low in some nonresponders.

The CDR3 consists of 13 residues. V was cut by 6 bases and J by 7 bases, with 13 bases left in between. The germline V gene has CDR1 SEHNR and CDR2 FQNEAQ (reference sequence). Profiled with immunoSEQ multiplex PCR; TCRdb holds only in-frame clones, not every one. There are approximately 65,000 clones in the sample; 80% to 90% occur only once, and 3% to 4% lies in the top ten. The gene calls are TRBV7-9 and TRBJ1-5; D is undetermined. The sequence derives from an adult with an advanced solid tumor such as melanoma, head and neck, liver or kidney cancer. The sample here was CD4+ or CD8+ T cells sorted from blood, taken in a trial of the OX40 agonist ivuxolimab. The CDR3 coding sequence is TGTGCCAGCAGGCAGGCCGCGGGGCAGCCCCAGCATTTT. Its protein is CASRQAAGQPQHF.